This T cell receptor beta chain derives from a study of shared clonotypes between healthy human individuals (dated by TCRdb to the early 2020s). About the investigation overall: A few men and a couple of women, aged 18 to 49 years, made up the cohort. To estimate repertoire size and how much clonotypes are shared between individuals, the study performed deep sequencing of blood TCR repertoires from 4 to 6 healthy adults. Different laboratories and diverse techniques were used to prepare libraries and sequence TCR repertoires, to increase sequencing depth and limit assay-specific biases. Between about 0.94 and 8.9 billion PBMCs per donor were obtained by leukapheresis. On the study overall, not on this receptor specifically: Because the study included a small number of donors, the genetic and exposure-history diversity represented was limited. Pairwise subsampling led to the expectation that sequencing depth would affect the degree of clonotype sharing among donors. Sampling was limited to blood, and TCR repertoires in tissue likely differ from TCR repertoires in blood.

The donors were healthy, HIV-negative adults with no recently reported acute infections or vaccinations. Every donor was a Caucasian adult living in Nashville, Tennessee, USA. For unsorted samples, about 90 million PBMCs were counted and genomic DNA was extracted with the QIAamp DNA Blood Mini kit. After blood collection by leukapheresis, PBMCs were isolated using Ficoll-Histopaque density gradient centrifugation and then cryopreserved in the vapor phase of liquid nitrogen. TCR CDR3 regions were amplified from genomic DNA by multiplex PCR using the deep immunoSEQ assay. Extracted genomic DNA from each cell subset was spread evenly across all wells of several immunoSEQ 96-well plates, with each plate serving as a replicate. Each replicate PCR for unsorted PBMC received approximately 300 ng genomic DNA, equal to approximately 30,000 T cell genomes. Ten immunoSEQ deep assay plates were used to sequence unsorted PBMC genomic DNA. Purified libraries were quantified with a Qubit 3.0 fluorometer, sized on a Bioanalyzer 2100, and re-quantified with the KAPA Library Quantification kit. Every immunoSEQ 96-well plate was sequenced on a separate single-read 150-cycle Illumina NextSeq 550 flow cell. The authors processed their data as follows. The immunoSEQ output contained only junctional sequences without quality scores, so filtering could not match that applied to full-length reads. Sequences were annotated with PyIR, a Python wrapper for IgBLAST v1.9, using IMGT germline references to assign V/J genes and CDR3. Reads were removed for weak V/J assignments (E-value above 1e-6), missing CDR3, stop codons, out-of-frame junctions, or ambiguous translated residues. V3J clonotypes were defined as sequences sharing an identical inferred V gene, J gene, and CDR3 amino acid sequence. Percentage overlap between repertoires was computed as shared unique clonotypes divided by the size of the smaller repertoire. RTK rarefaction, the Chao1 estimator, and Recon v2.1 estimates of unobserved clonotypes were used to assess repertoire richness. Sourced from immuneACCESS, this table was stored by TCRdb with only in-frame sequences that have V and J called. A share of the clones is absent; for the studies checked, an unresolved V gene accounts for under half, and the remainder has no known explanation. V and J calls and clone size are given by that table; D and trimming were obtained from the DNA. This sample gives about 490,000 clones in total; about three quarters of them show up just once. The ten largest clones represent 10% to 15% of the sample.

In regard to this clone: Which antigen it targets is not known. Per-base quality was not reported, and no clone a single base away is much larger than it.

V was cut back by 3 bases and J by 1 base, leaving a gap of 8 bases between them. The germline V gene provides CDR1 MGHRA and CDR2 YSYEKL. Including the terminal cysteine and phenylalanine, the CDR3 comprises 14 residues. The entry retains the CDR3 DNA only, 42 bases that are in frame from base 1. Sequenced material: PBMCs. This TCR came from a woman aged 35 to 49 in good health. Some clones in this sample may be carry-over from other donors' samples. The chain joins TRBV4-1 to TRBJ2-3; the D gene is not confidently resolved. The DNA sequence is as follows: TGCGCCAGCAGCCATGCCTCTGGCACAGATACGCAGTATTTT. The encoded protein is CASSHASGTDTQYF.